This TCR beta chain was profiled in a study of blood T cells in healthy people across ages. Study results and limitations: The recorded TCR beta diversity per million T cells decreased in a roughly linear manner with age.

With a J-beta primer mix and a sample-barcoded 5' primer, a second PCR ran about 7 to 12 cycles. TCRdb re-called the 5' RACE reads with MiXCR, one entry per CDR3 protein. Of some 780,000 distinct CDR3 sequences in the sample, around 50% were seen once. Roughly 10 milliliters of peripheral blood were drawn from each donor. In the case of this clonotype: Its target is not known.

CDR3 length: 14 amino acids. Germline loops: CDR1 MGHDK, CDR2 SYGVNS. The V end was cut by 5 bases, the J end by 1 base, with 12 bases between. Material for sequencing was blood. This TCR was sampled from a middle-aged man in good health. This chain joins TRBV25-1 and TRBJ2-7, with D possibly matching TRBD2 (5 bases). The CDR3 here is CASSRTAGSYEQYF. Written as DNA, the CDR3 is TGTGCCAGCAGTCGGACTGCAGGATCCTACGAGCAGTACTTC.